This TCR beta chain is from a study of blood T cell repertoires in COVID-19. There are 14 residues in the CDR3. V dropped 2 bases and J dropped 5 bases, with 13 bases sitting between them. CDR1 SGHDT and CDR2 YYEEEE come from the germline V gene. Data came from immunoSEQ multiplex PCR; TCRdb stores just in-frame clones and leaves some out. The repertoire includes about 200,000 clones, approximately 86% of them detected once, and 5.2% sits in the top ten. Source material: PBMCs or T cells enriched from blood (not recorded which). V usage is TRBV5-6 and J usage is TRBJ2-5; possibly TRBD1 for D (5 bases). This receptor was taken from a woman aged 55-69 years with acute COVID-19. Here the CDR3 reads CASSFRGKGETQYF. Here the CDR3 DNA reads TGTGCCAGCAGCTTCCGCGGTAAGGGGGAGACCCAGTACTTC.